This T cell receptor beta chain was obtained from a study of CD8 T cells in Susac syndrome. In the study overall: Over 5 sequenced Susac syndrome patients had clinically active disease, while fewer than ten were in remission. Intravenous immunoglobulin alone or corticosteroids were being given to patients with Susac syndrome at blood draw, unless they were therapy-naive.

Trimming took 7 bases from V and 4 from J, leaving 13 bases between them. The CDR3 runs to 13 residues. Germline-derived CDR1 and CDR2 are SQVTM and ANQGSEA. TEMRA cells were enriched by FACS, and CD4+ and CD8+ T cells were negatively isolated. Random hexamers primed reverse transcription of about 0.45 to 1 ug RNA. An immunoSEQ multiplex PCR amplified TCR beta CDR3 over 54 Vbeta and 13 Jbeta. TCRdb recomputed calls from the immunoSEQ multiplex PCR reads with MiXCR, one row per CDR3 protein. The sample holds approximately 74,000 distinct CDR3 sequences, 85% to 95% seen once. The source of this sequence is a human donor with Susac syndrome. The sample comprised CD8+ T cells from PBMCs. The V gene is TRBV29-1, the J gene TRBJ2-2; D ambiguous. As DNA, the CDR3 is TGCAGCGGGTCCGGTCCTGTCACCGGGGAGCTGTTTTTT. It yields the protein CSGSGPVTGELFF.